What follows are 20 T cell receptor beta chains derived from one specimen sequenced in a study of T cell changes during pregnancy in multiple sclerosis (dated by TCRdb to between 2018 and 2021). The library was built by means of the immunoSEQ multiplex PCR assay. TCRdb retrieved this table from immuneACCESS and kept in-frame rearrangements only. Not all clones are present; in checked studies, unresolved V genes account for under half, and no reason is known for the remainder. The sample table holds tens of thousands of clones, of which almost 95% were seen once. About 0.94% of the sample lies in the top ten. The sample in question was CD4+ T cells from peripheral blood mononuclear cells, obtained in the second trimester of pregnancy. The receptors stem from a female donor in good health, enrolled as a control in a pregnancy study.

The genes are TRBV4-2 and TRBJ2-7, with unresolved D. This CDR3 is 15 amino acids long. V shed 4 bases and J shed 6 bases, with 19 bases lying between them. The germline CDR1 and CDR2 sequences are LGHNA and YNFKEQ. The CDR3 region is CASSRLESVASEQYF. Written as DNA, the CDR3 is TGTGCCAGCAGCCGGTTGGAGAGCGTAGCTTCCGAGCAGTACTTC.

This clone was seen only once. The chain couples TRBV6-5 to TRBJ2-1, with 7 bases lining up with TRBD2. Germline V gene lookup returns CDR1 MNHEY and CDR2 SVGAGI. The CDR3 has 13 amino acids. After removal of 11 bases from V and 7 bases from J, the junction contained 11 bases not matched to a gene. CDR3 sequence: CALYGGEVNEQFF. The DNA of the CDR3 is TGTGCCTTGTATGGGGGGGAAGTTAATGAGCAGTTCTTC.

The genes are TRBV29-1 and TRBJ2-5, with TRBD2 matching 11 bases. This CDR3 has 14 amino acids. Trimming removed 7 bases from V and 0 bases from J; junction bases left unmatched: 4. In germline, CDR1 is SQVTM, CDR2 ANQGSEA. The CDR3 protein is CSAKLAGDQETQYF. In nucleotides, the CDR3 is TGCAGCGCGAAACTAGCGGGGGACCAAGAGACCCAGTACTTC.

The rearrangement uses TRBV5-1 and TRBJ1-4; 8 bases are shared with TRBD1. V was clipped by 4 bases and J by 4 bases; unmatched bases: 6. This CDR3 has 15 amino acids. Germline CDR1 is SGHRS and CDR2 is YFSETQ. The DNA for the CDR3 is TGCGCCAGCAGCGGCAGGGGGCAGGGTAATGAAAAACTGTTTTTT. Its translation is CASSGRGQGNEKLFF.

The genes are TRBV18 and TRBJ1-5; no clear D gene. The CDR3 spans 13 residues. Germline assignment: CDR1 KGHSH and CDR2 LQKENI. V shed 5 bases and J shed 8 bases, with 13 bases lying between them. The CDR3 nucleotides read TGTGCCAGCTCATTTTCCCGAACGGAGCCCCAGCATTTT. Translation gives CASSFSRTEPQHF.

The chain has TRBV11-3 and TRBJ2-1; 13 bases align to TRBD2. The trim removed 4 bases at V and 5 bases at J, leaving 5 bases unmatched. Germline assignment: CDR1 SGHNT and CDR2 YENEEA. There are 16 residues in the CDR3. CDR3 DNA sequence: TGTGCCAGCAGCTCCACGGGGACTAGCGGGAACAATGAGCAGTTCTTC. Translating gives CASSSTGTSGNNEQFF. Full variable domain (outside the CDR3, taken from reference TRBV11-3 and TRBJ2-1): EAGVVQSPRYKIIEKKQPVAFWCNPISGHNTLYWYLQNLGQGPELLIRYENEEAVDDSQLPKDRFSAERLKGVDSTLKIQPAELGDSAVYLCASSSTGTSGNNEQFFGPGTRLTVL.

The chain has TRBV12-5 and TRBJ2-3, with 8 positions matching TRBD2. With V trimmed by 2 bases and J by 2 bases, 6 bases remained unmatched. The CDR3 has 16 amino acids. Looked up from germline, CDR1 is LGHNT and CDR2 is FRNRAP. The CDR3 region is CASGLSELADTDTQYF. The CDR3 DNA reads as TGTGCTAGTGGTTTGTCCGAACTAGCGGACACAGATACGCAGTATTTT.

The CDR3 protein is CAWRSRQGPLEAFF. For the CDR3, the DNA is TGTGCCTGGAGATCCAGACAGGGCCCCCTTGAAGCTTTCTTT. The chain links TRBV30 to TRBJ1-1, with TRBD1 identical over 7 bases. The length of the CDR3 is 14 residues. The germline gives CDR1 GTSNPN, CDR2 SVGIG (reference sequence). The V and J ends lost 3 bases and 7 bases, in that order; junction bases with no gene match: 11.

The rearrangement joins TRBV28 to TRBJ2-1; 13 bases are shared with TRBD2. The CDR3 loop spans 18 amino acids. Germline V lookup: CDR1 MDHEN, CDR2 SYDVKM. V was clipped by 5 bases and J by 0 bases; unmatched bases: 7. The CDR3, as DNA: TGTGCCAGCAGTCCAGCTTGGACTAGCGGGAGCTCCTACAATGAGCAGTTCTTC. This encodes CASSPAWTSGSSYNEQFF.

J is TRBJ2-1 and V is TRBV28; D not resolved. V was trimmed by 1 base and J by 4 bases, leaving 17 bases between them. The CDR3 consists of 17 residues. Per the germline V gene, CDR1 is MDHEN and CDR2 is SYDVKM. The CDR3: CASSLSAKRSLYNEQFF. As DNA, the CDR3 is TGTGCCAGCAGTTTATCCGCAAAGCGATCCCTATACAATGAGCAGTTCTTC.

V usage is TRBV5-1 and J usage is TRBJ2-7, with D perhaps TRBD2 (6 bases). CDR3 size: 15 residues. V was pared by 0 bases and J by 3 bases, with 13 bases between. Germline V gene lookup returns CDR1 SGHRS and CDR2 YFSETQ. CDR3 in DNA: TGCGCCAGCAGCTTGGTGGAGGGCGGAAACTACGAGCAGTACTTC. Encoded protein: CASSLVEGGNYEQYF.

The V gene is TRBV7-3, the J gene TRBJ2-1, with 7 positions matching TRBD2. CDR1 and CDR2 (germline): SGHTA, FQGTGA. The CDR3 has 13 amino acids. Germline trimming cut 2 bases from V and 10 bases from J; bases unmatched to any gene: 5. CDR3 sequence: CASSLRAGVEQFF. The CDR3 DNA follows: TGTGCCAGCAGCTTACGGGCGGGGGTAGAGCAGTTCTTC.

The CDR3: CSVEGTLENEQFF. CDR3 nucleotide sequence: TGCAGCGTTGAAGGTACTCTAGAAAATGAGCAGTTCTTC. J is TRBJ2-1 and V is TRBV29-1; D gene uncertain. This CDR3 region has 13 residues. V was trimmed by 1 base and J by 7 bases, leaving 11 bases between them. Germline V gives CDR1 SQVTM, CDR2 ANQGSEA.

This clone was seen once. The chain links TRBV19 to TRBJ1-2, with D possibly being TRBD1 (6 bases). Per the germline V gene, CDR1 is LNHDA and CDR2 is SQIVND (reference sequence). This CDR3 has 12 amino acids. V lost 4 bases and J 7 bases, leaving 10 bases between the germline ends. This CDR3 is CASSTQGTGYTF. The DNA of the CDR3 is TGTGCCAGTAGTACCCAGGGGACTGGCTACACCTTC.

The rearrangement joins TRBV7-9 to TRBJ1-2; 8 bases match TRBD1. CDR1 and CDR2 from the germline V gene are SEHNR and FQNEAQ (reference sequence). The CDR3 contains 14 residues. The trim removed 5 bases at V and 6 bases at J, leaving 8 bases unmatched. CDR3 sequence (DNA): TGTGCCAGCAGCGGGGAACAGGGGGGCGATGGCTACACCTTC. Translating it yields CASSGEQGGDGYTF.

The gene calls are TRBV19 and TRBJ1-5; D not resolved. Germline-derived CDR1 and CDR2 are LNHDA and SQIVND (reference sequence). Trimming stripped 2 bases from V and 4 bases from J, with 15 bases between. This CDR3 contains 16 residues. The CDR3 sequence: CASSITAGRGNQPQHF. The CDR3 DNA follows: TGTGCCAGTAGTATAACGGCGGGGAGAGGGAATCAGCCCCAGCATTTT.

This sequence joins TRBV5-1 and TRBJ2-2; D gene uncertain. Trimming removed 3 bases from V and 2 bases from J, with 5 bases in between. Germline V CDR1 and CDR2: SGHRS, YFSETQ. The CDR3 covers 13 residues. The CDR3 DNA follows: TGCGCCAGCAGCTCACTTAACACCGGGGAGCTGTTTTTT. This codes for CASSSLNTGELFF.

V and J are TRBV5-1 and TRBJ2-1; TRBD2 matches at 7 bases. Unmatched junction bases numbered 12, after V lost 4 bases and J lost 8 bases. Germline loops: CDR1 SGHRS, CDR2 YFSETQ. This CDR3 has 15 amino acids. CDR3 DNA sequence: TGCGCCAGCAGCCCGCTGGCGGGAGAGGGATATGAGCAGTTCTTC. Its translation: CASSPLAGEGYEQFF. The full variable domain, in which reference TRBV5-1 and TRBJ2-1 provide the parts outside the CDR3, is KAGVTQTPRYLIKTRGQQVTLSCSPISGHRSVSWYQQTPGQGLQFLFEYFSETQRNKGNFPGRFSGRQFSNSRSEMNVSTLELGDSALYLCASSPLAGEGYEQFFGPGTRLTVL.

The DNA for the CDR3 is TGCGCCAGCAGCCAAGAAGACAGGCCTGGAAACACCATATATTTT. Translated: CASSQEDRPGNTIYF. The chain uses TRBV4-1 and TRBJ1-3, with a weak D call TRBD1 (6 bases). CDR1 MGHRA and CDR2 YSYEKL come from the germline V gene. The length of the CDR3 is 15 residues. V was cut by 0 bases and J by 2 bases, with 8 bases left in between.

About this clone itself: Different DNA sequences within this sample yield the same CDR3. The CDR3 DNA follows: TGTGCCAGCAGTAGCCTGGGCAAGCAGTACTTC. This codes for CASSSLGKQYF. V gene TRBV28 combines with J gene TRBJ2-7, with D unresolved. The V end lost 5 bases, the J end lost 8 bases, and 10 bases lay between the germline ends. This CDR3 is 11 amino acids long. Germline V gene lookup returns CDR1 MDHEN and CDR2 SYDVKM.